Each of the 17 T cell receptor beta chains below was sequenced from the same sample in a study of T cell responses to AZD1222 COVID-19 vaccine. Measured with immunoSEQ multiplex PCR; TCRdb has only the in-frame clones, and not every one. The sample carries some 170,000 clones, 90% recorded once. The source material was peripheral blood, sampled 28 days after the second dose of the MenACWY control vaccine. These receptors all stem from an adult who received the MenACWY meningococcal vaccine as a control.

This rearrangement joins TRBV4-1 to TRBJ2-7; D call uncertain. Germline V lookup: CDR1 MGHRA, CDR2 YSYEKL. This CDR3 has 12 residues. Trimming shortened V by 1 base and J by 4 bases, and 5 bases separated the two germline ends. The CDR3 bases are TGCGCCAGCAGCCAAGGAGGATACGAGCAGTACTTC. It encodes CASSQGGYEQYF.

In this sample, this clone turned up once. The J gene is TRBJ2-1, the V gene TRBV15, with TRBD1 as a possible D gene (5 bases). Trimming cost V 8 bases and J 10 bases, with 21 bases left between them. Germline assignment: CDR1 LNHNV and CDR2 YYDKDF (reference sequence). The CDR3 spans 14 residues. As DNA, the CDR3 is TGTGCCACCCGACACCGGCAGGGCCTCACCGAGCAGTTCTTC. Its protein product is CATRHRQGLTEQFF.

The rearrangement joins TRBV28 to TRBJ1-5; the D gene is possibly TRBD1 (6 bases). The CDR3 loop spans 14 amino acids. V gave up 7 bases and J gave up 4 bases, with 14 bases separating them. From germline, CDR1 is MDHEN and CDR2 SYDVKM. The CDR3 loop is CASNRDTFNQPQHF. For the CDR3, the DNA is TGTGCCAGCAATCGGGACACCTTTAATCAGCCCCAGCATTTT.

The chain employs TRBV3-1 (or the pseudogene TRBV3-2) and TRBJ2-2, with unresolved D. The CDR3 extends over 12 amino acids. Germline V gives CDR1 LGHDT, CDR2 YNNKEL (reference sequence). Trimming removed 3 bases at V and 6 bases at J, with 5 bases between. DNA for the CDR3: TGTGCCAGCAGCCACCCACCCGGGGAGCTGTTTTTT. Residues: CASSHPPGELFF.

This chain links TRBV19 with TRBJ2-7; TRBD1 matches 7 bases. CDR1 is LNHDA and CDR2 is SQIVND in the germline V gene (reference sequence). The length of the CDR3 is 15 residues. Unmatched junction bases numbered 10, after V lost 5 bases and J lost 3 bases. The CDR3 protein is CASSFRQGSLYEQYF. DNA of the CDR3: TGTGCCAGTAGTTTCCGACAGGGTTCGCTCTACGAGCAGTACTTC.

The chain combines TRBV2 with TRBJ1-5; D is perhaps TRBD1 (6 bases). Per the germline V gene, CDR1 is SNHLY and CDR2 is FYNNEI. The CDR3 extends over 14 amino acids. Trimming shortened V by 6 bases and J by 7 bases, and 16 bases separated the two germline ends. CDR3 amino acids: CASSQTGPRQPQHF. As DNA, the CDR3 is TGTGCCAGCAGCCAGACAGGTCCCAGACAGCCCCAGCATTTT.

This clone appeared a single time. This chain uses TRBV3-1 (or the pseudogene TRBV3-2) with TRBJ1-1; 7 nucleotides line up with TRBD1. The J segment lost 10 bases and the V segment lost 4 bases, leaving 9 bases of the junction unmatched. The CDR3 extends over 13 amino acids. From germline, CDR1 is LGHDT and CDR2 YNNKEL (reference sequence). CDR3: CASSPGQWRGAFF. The CDR3 nucleotides are TGTGCCAGCAGCCCGGGACAGTGGCGCGGAGCTTTCTTT.

The chain employs TRBV10-1 and TRBJ1-5; D is uncertain. The V end lost 0 bases, the J end lost 4 bases, and 13 bases lay between the germline ends. CDR3 length equals 16 residues. Germline V gene sequence: CDR1 WNHNN, CDR2 SYGVQD (reference sequence). CDR3 region: CASSESGEVDNQPQHF. CDR3 coding DNA: TGCGCCAGCAGTGAGTCCGGGGAAGTAGATAATCAGCCCCAGCATTTT.

CDR3: CASSYVRVAEAFF. The CDR3 nucleotides read TGTGCCAGCAGTTACGTCAGGGTGGCTGAAGCTTTCTTT. This chain joins TRBV6-2 or TRBV6-3 and TRBJ1-1; TRBD1 is a possible D gene (5 bases). V lost 2 bases and J lost 6, with 10 bases in between. There are 13 residues in the CDR3. The germline V gene has CDR1 MNHEY and CDR2 SVGEGT.

V usage is TRBV10-3 and J usage is TRBJ1-1; the D is unclear. This CDR3 is 12 amino acids long. CDR1 and CDR2 (germline): ENHRY, SYGVKD. Trimming cost V 2 bases and J 11 bases, with 12 bases left between them. CDR3 protein: CAISEGSVRAFF. The CDR3 region has the DNA TGTGCCATCAGTGAGGGGTCGGTTCGCGCTTTCTTT.

The chain is built from TRBV7-9 and TRBJ1-1, with TRBD1 matching over 7 bases. The germline gives CDR1 SEHNR, CDR2 FQNEAQ (reference sequence). The CDR3 covers 13 residues. V lost 11 bases and J lost 2; bases outside the gene matches: 8. The CDR3 is CAGGQKANTEAFF. The DNA of the CDR3 is TGTGCCGGGGGACAGAAAGCTAACACTGAAGCTTTCTTT.

The V gene is TRBV24-1, the J gene TRBJ1-3; no clear D. Looked up from germline, CDR1 is KGHDR and CDR2 is SFDVKD. The CDR3 length is 14 residues. Trimming removed 5 bases from V and 0 bases from J, with 7 bases in between. The CDR3 region is CATSAASSGNTIYF. CDR3 in DNA: TGTGCCACCAGTGCGGCATCCTCTGGAAACACCATATATTTT.

The rearrangement joins TRBV29-1 to TRBJ2-2; D not resolved. Trimming pared 6 bases from V and 0 bases from J, leaving 11 bases between. This CDR3 region has 14 residues. The germline CDR1 and CDR2 sequences are SQVTM and ANQGSEA. The CDR3 reads CSVGKTANTGELFF. CDR3 sequence (DNA): TGCAGCGTAGGGAAAACAGCGAACACCGGGGAGCTGTTTTTT.

This chain joins TRBV7-2 and TRBJ2-1; 14 bases fit TRBD2. Germline trimming cut 4 bases from V and 9 bases from J; bases unmatched to any gene: 5. The CDR3 spans 15 residues. Per germline, CDR1 SGHTA and CDR2 FQGNSA. For the CDR3, the DNA is TGTGCCAGCAGCTCCGGGACTAGCGGGAGTTTTGAGCAGTTCTTC. Protein: CASSSGTSGSFEQFF.

This chain joins TRBV27 and TRBJ2-3, with a possible D match to TRBD1 (6 bases). V shed 2 bases and J shed 2 bases, with 29 bases lying between them. Germline CDR1 reads MNHEY; CDR2 reads SMNVEV (reference sequence). The CDR3 spans 21 residues. The CDR3 sequence is CASSLSFGFGGVIGATDTQYF. Here the CDR3 DNA reads TGTGCCAGCAGTTTAAGTTTCGGATTTGGGGGCGTGATAGGCGCCACAGATACGCAGTATTTT.

The chain employs TRBV6-5 and TRBJ1-3; 7 bases are shared with TRBD1. The CDR3 spans 16 residues. The germline V gene encodes CDR1 MNHEY and CDR2 SVGAGI. After removal of 2 bases from V and 2 bases from J, the junction contained 6 bases not matched to a gene. CDR3 bases: TGTGCCAGCAGTTACGAGGGCCAGGGGGCTGGAAACACCATATATTTT. The encoded protein is CASSYEGQGAGNTIYF.

J is TRBJ1-1 and V is TRBV18; D is undetermined. Per the germline V gene, CDR1 is KGHSH and CDR2 is LQKENI. V was clipped by 8 bases and J by 7 bases, with 11 bases between them. The CDR3 spans 11 residues. The CDR3 loop is CASQNGYEAFF. The CDR3, as DNA: TGTGCCAGCCAAAATGGGTATGAAGCTTTCTTT. Drawing the rest from reference TRBV18 and TRBJ1-1, the complete variable domain is NAGVMQNPRHLVRRRGQEARLRCSPMKGHSHVYWYRQLPEEGLKFMVYLQKENIIDESGMPKERFSAEFPKEGPSILRIQQVVRGDSAAYFCASQNGYEAFFGQGTRLTVV.